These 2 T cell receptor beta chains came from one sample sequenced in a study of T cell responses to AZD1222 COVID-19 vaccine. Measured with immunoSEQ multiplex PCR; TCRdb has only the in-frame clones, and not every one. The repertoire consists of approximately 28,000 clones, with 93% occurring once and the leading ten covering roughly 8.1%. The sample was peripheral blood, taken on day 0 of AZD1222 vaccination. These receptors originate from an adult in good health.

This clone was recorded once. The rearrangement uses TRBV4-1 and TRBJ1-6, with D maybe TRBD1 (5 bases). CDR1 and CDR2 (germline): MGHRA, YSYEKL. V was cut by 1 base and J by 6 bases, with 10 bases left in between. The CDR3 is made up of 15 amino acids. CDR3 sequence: CASSQVWGINSPLHF. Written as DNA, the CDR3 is TGCGCCAGCAGCCAAGTTTGGGGGATTAATTCACCCCTCCACTTT.

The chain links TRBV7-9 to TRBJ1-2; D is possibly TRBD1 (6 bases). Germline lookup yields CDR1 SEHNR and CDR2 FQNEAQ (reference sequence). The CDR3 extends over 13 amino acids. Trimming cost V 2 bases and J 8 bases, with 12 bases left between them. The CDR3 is CASSLKQGGGYTF. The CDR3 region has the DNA TGTGCCAGCAGCTTAAAACAGGGCGGAGGCTACACCTTC.